These T cell receptor beta chains were read from a single sample in a study of cytomegalovirus exposure and HLA in healthy donors. Measured with immunoSEQ multiplex PCR; TCRdb has only the in-frame clones, and not every one. The table includes about 200,000 clones, around 83% detected once. The sequenced sample was PBMCs. The receptors come from a woman in her forties or fifties in good health and CMV-seropositive. Both conserved end residues are part of each CDR3. A D gene is named only where the DNA matches it firmly. Clone sizes are given selectively: once, few, many, or a class where the clone is expanded.

D gene: TRBD2
V gene: TRBV10-3
clone size: .
J gene: TRBJ2-1
CDR3 DNA: TGTGCCATCAGCGATTTTCCGGGACTAGCGTTTGAGCAGTTCTTC
CDR3 protein: CAISDFPGLAFEQFF

D gene: TRBD1
V gene: TRBV29-1
clone size: .
J gene: TRBJ2-3
CDR3 DNA: TGCAGCGTAGTCCCCCAGGGGGCTGGCACAGATACGCAGTATTTT
CDR3 protein: CSVVPQGAGTDTQYF

D gene: .
V gene: TRBV7-8
clone size: once
J gene: TRBJ2-2
CDR3 DNA: TGTGCCAGCAGCCCCAGGGTGGCCGGGGAGCTGTTTTTT
CDR3 protein: CASSPRVAGELFF

D gene: .
V gene: TRBV7-9
clone size: .
J gene: TRBJ2-2
CDR3 DNA: TGTGCCAGCCAAACCCCGAGCGGGCCCGTCACCGGGGAGCTGTTTTTT
CDR3 protein: CASQTPSGPVTGELFF

D gene: .
V gene: TRBV30
clone size: .
J gene: TRBJ2-2
CDR3 DNA: TGTGCCTGGAGCCGGCAGGCGAACACCGGGGAGCTGTTTTTT
CDR3 protein: CAWSRQANTGELFF

D gene: .
V gene: TRBV28
clone size: .
J gene: TRBJ2-5
CDR3 DNA: TGTGCCAGCAGTAACGCGTGGCAAGAGACCCAGTACTTC
CDR3 protein: CASSNAWQETQYF

D gene: .
V gene: TRBV27
clone size: once
J gene: TRBJ2-6
CDR3 DNA: TGTGCCAGCAGTCCCTACTTATCTGGGGCCAACGTCCTGACTTTC
CDR3 protein: CASSPYLSGANVLTF

D gene: TRBD1
V gene: TRBV28
clone size: .
J gene: TRBJ1-3
CDR3 DNA: TGTGCCAGCAGTTCCCTCCCGGGACAGCCTAGTAGCTCTGGAAACACCATATATTTT
CDR3 protein: CASSSLPGQPSSSGNTIYF

D gene: TRBD2
V gene: TRBV4-3
clone size: .
J gene: TRBJ2-7
CDR3 DNA: TGCGCCAGCAGCCAAGGCGGGGGGGGGTACGAGCAGTACTTC
CDR3 protein: CASSQGGGGYEQYF

D gene: .
V gene: TRBV6-1
clone size: .
J gene: TRBJ2-2
CDR3 DNA: TGTGCCGCCGGGACACCGATGAACACCGGGGAGCTGTTTTTT
CDR3 protein: CAAGTPMNTGELFF

D gene: .
V gene: TRBV5-4
clone size: .
J gene: TRBJ2-7
CDR3 DNA: TGTGCCAGCAGCTTGGGGGCGGGATCCGCTTACGAGCAGTACTTC
CDR3 protein: CASSLGAGSAYEQYF

D gene: TRBD1
V gene: TRBV18
clone size: .
J gene: TRBJ2-3
CDR3 DNA: TGTGCCAGCTCACCGAGGGACAGGGATTCGTATGGCACAGATACGCAGTATTTT
CDR3 protein: CASSPRDRDSYGTDTQYF

D gene: .
V gene: TRBV28
clone size: .
J gene: TRBJ2-5
CDR3 DNA: TGTGCCAGCAGTCTCCGGGAACTGCGGAGGCTCGGAGAGACCCAGTACTTC
CDR3 protein: CASSLRELRRLGETQYF

D gene: .
V gene: TRBV18
clone size: .
J gene: TRBJ1-1
CDR3 DNA: TGTGCCAGCTCACCGCCGGGGGACACTGAAGCTTTCTTT
CDR3 protein: CASSPPGDTEAFF

D gene: .
V gene: TRBV18
clone size: .
J gene: TRBJ1-1
CDR3 DNA: TGTGCCAGCTCACGATGGGCCAGGGAGGCTGAAGCTTTCTTT
CDR3 protein: CASSRWAREAEAFF

D gene: .
V gene: TRBV28
clone size: .
J gene: TRBJ1-5
CDR3 DNA: TGTGCCAGCAGTAAGGGGGGGACCGCCAGGGGCCATCAGCCCCAGCATTTT
CDR3 protein: CASSKGGTARGHQPQHF

D gene: TRBD2
V gene: TRBV27
clone size: once
J gene: TRBJ2-7
CDR3 DNA: TGTGCCAGCAAGCGGGAGGGTTACTACGAGCAGTACTTC
CDR3 protein: CASKREGYYEQYF

D gene: TRBD1
V gene: TRBV6-5
clone size: .
J gene: TRBJ2-7
CDR3 DNA: TGTGCCAGCAGTGCCTCTACAGGGGTTGCCTACGAGCAGTACTTC
CDR3 protein: CASSASTGVAYEQYF

D gene: .
V gene: TRBV10-2
clone size: .
J gene: TRBJ2-7
CDR3 DNA: TGCGCCAGCAGTGAGATACAAGGACAGAGAGGCTACGAGCAGTACTTC
CDR3 protein: CASSEIQGQRGYEQYF

D gene: .
V gene: TRBV6-5
clone size: .
J gene: TRBJ2-5
CDR3 DNA: TGTGCCAGCAGTTACTCGATTGGGGAGCAAGAGACCCAGTACTTC
CDR3 protein: CASSYSIGEQETQYF

D gene: TRBD1
V gene: TRBV7-9
clone size: .
J gene: TRBJ1-2
CDR3 DNA: TGTGCCAGCAGCCTTAGCTTGACAGGGGCCTATGGCTACACCTTC
CDR3 protein: CASSLSLTGAYGYTF

D gene: TRBD1
V gene: TRBV6-1
clone size: .
J gene: TRBJ2-7
CDR3 DNA: TGTGCCAGCAGTGTGGGCAGGGACAGCTCCTACGAGCAGTACTTC
CDR3 protein: CASSVGRDSSYEQYF

D gene: .
V gene: TRBV30
clone size: .
J gene: TRBJ2-7
CDR3 DNA: TGTGCCTGGAGTAGACGAGGTCTTCCCTACGAGCAGTACTTC
CDR3 protein: CAWSRRGLPYEQYF

D gene: .
V gene: TRBV5-6
clone size: .
J gene: TRBJ2-2
CDR3 DNA: TGTGCCAGCAGCTTGGAATGGACAGCGAACACCGGGGAGCTGTTTTTT
CDR3 protein: CASSLEWTANTGELFF

D gene: .
V gene: TRBV5-4
clone size: .
J gene: TRBJ2-4
CDR3 DNA: TGTGCCAGCAGCTATGGACAGAACATAGCCAAAAACATTCAGTACTTC
CDR3 protein: CASSYGQNIAKNIQYF

D gene: TRBD2
V gene: TRBV7-3
clone size: .
J gene: TRBJ2-1
CDR3 DNA: TGTGCCAGCAGCCCTAGTCGGACTAGCGGGGTCAATGAGCAGTTCTTC
CDR3 protein: CASSPSRTSGVNEQFF

D gene: TRBD2
V gene: TRBV5-6
clone size: .
J gene: TRBJ2-1
CDR3 DNA: TGTGCCAGCAGCCCCAGACTAGCCTCATACAATGAGCAGTTCTTC
CDR3 protein: CASSPRLASYNEQFF

D gene: TRBD2
V gene: TRBV4-2
clone size: .
J gene: TRBJ2-1
CDR3 DNA: TGTGCCAGCAGCCAAGATCCAGCGGGAGGGCCAGGGGGCAATGAGCAGTTCTTC
CDR3 protein: CASSQDPAGGPGGNEQFF

D gene: .
V gene: TRBV7-9
clone size: .
J gene: TRBJ2-7
CDR3 DNA: TGTGCCAGCAGCCCTTACGGCCAGGCCTACGAGCAGTACTTC
CDR3 protein: CASSPYGQAYEQYF

D gene: TRBD2
V gene: TRBV5-4
clone size: .
J gene: TRBJ2-7
CDR3 DNA: TGTGCCAGCAGCGGCCCGGGACTAGCGGGGGCCTACGAGCAGTACTTC
CDR3 protein: CASSGPGLAGAYEQYF

D gene: .
V gene: TRBV28
clone size: .
J gene: TRBJ1-4
CDR3 DNA: TGTGCCAGCAGTTTTGGGGGGGTTGCTAATGAAAAACTGTTTTTT
CDR3 protein: CASSFGGVANEKLFF

D gene: .
V gene: TRBV4-3
clone size: .
J gene: TRBJ1-5
CDR3 DNA: TGCGCCAGCAGCCAAGTCACAGGTAAGGGTAGTCAGCCCCAGCATTTT
CDR3 protein: CASSQVTGKGSQPQHF

D gene: TRBD2
V gene: TRBV30
clone size: .
J gene: TRBJ2-1
CDR3 DNA: TGTGCCTGGAGTGTAAGAGCGGGAGGCTACAATGAGCAGTTCTTC
CDR3 protein: CAWSVRAGGYNEQFF

D gene: TRBD2
V gene: TRBV7-3
clone size: .
J gene: TRBJ2-5
CDR3 DNA: TGTGCCAGCAGCTTAGGGACTAGCAGCCAAGAGACCCAGTACTTC
CDR3 protein: CASSLGTSSQETQYF

D gene: TRBD2
V gene: TRBV5-5
clone size: few
J gene: TRBJ2-5
CDR3 DNA: TGTGCCAGCGCTAGCGGGGGGGGAGAGACCCAGTACTTC
CDR3 protein: CASASGGGETQYF

D gene: .
V gene: TRBV9
clone size: .
J gene: TRBJ2-3
CDR3 DNA: TGTGCCAGCAGCGAGAGGGCGTTCACAGATACGCAGTATTTT
CDR3 protein: CASSERAFTDTQYF

D gene: TRBD1
V gene: TRBV28
clone size: .
J gene: TRBJ2-1
CDR3 DNA: TGTGCCAGCAGCCTAGGGGACAGGGCCCACAATGAGCAGTTCTTC
CDR3 protein: CASSLGDRAHNEQFF

D gene: .
V gene: TRBV2
clone size: .
J gene: TRBJ1-4
CDR3 DNA: TGTGCCAGCAGAAAACAGGGACCAAATGAAAAACTGTTTTTT
CDR3 protein: CASRKQGPNEKLFF

D gene: .
V gene: TRBV10-1
clone size: few
J gene: TRBJ2-3
CDR3 DNA: TGCGCCAGCAGGCTTAGCGAACCCTTCACAGATACGCAGTATTTT
CDR3 protein: CASRLSEPFTDTQYF

D gene: TRBD1
V gene: TRBV7-9
clone size: once
J gene: TRBJ2-7
CDR3 DNA: TGTGCCAGCAGCCCTCGGAGGGACAGGGAATCCACCTACGAGCAGTACTTC
CDR3 protein: CASSPRRDRESTYEQYF

D gene: .
V gene: TRBV19
clone size: .
J gene: TRBJ1-2
CDR3 DNA: TGTGCCAGTAGTATACAGGGGCGTTCTAACTATGGCTACACCTTC
CDR3 protein: CASSIQGRSNYGYTF

D gene: .
V gene: TRBV2
clone size: .
J gene: TRBJ2-5
CDR3 DNA: TGTGCCAGCAGTCTCACTTGGGAGACCCAGTACTTC
CDR3 protein: CASSLTWETQYF

D gene: TRBD1
V gene: TRBV6-5
clone size: once
J gene: TRBJ2-7
CDR3 DNA: TGTGCCACTCTCCCGGGACAGGTGTTTTACGAGCAGTACTTC
CDR3 protein: CATLPGQVFYEQYF

D gene: TRBD1
V gene: TRBV7-2
clone size: once
J gene: TRBJ1-1
CDR3 DNA: TGTGCCAGCAGCCAGACAGGGGAAGCTTTCTTT
CDR3 protein: CASSQTGEAFF

D gene: .
V gene: TRBV11-3
clone size: .
J gene: TRBJ1-1
CDR3 DNA: TGTGCCAGCAGCTTAGGTCGAGGGTCGCCTGGGCACACTGAAGCTTTCTTT
CDR3 protein: CASSLGRGSPGHTEAFF

D gene: TRBD2
V gene: TRBV5-8
clone size: .
J gene: TRBJ2-1
CDR3 DNA: TGTGCCAGCAGCTTGGAGCGGGAGGTATACAATGAGCAGTTCTTC
CDR3 protein: CASSLEREVYNEQFF

D gene: TRBD1
V gene: TRBV19
clone size: .
J gene: TRBJ2-7
CDR3 DNA: TGTGCCAGTAGATCCACGGGACAGGGTTCCTACGAGCAGTACTTC
CDR3 protein: CASRSTGQGSYEQYF

D gene: TRBD1
V gene: TRBV6-6
clone size: .
J gene: TRBJ2-7
CDR3 DNA: TGTGCCAGCAGTTCCAGGGGGCTGTACGAGCAGTACTTC
CDR3 protein: CASSSRGLYEQYF

D gene: .
V gene: TRBV7-9
clone size: .
J gene: TRBJ1-5
CDR3 DNA: TGTGCCAGCAGCTTTATCAGGGATGGCAATCAGCCCCAGCATTTT
CDR3 protein: CASSFIRDGNQPQHF

D gene: .
V gene: TRBV28
clone size: .
J gene: TRBJ1-2
CDR3 DNA: TGTGCCAGCAGTCTCAGGGGTATCTATGGCTACACCTTC
CDR3 protein: CASSLRGIYGYTF

D gene: TRBD1
V gene: TRBV27
clone size: .
J gene: TRBJ2-5
CDR3 DNA: TGTGCCAGCAGTTTACTGGGGACAGGTCAGCAAGAGACCCAGTACTTC
CDR3 protein: CASSLLGTGQQETQYF

D gene: TRBD2
V gene: TRBV2
clone size: .
J gene: TRBJ2-3
CDR3 DNA: TGTGCCAGCAGCGGGAGGGCCGAGGCAGATACGCAGTATTTT
CDR3 protein: CASSGRAEADTQYF

D gene: TRBD1
V gene: TRBV7-2
clone size: .
J gene: TRBJ2-7
CDR3 DNA: TGTGCCAGCAGCTTAGGGTGGACAGGGACCTACGAGCAGTACTTC
CDR3 protein: CASSLGWTGTYEQYF

D gene: .
V gene: TRBV28
clone size: .
J gene: TRBJ2-6
CDR3 DNA: TGTGCCAGCACAGGGGTGAGGAGCTCTGGGGCCAACGTCCTGACTTTC
CDR3 protein: CASTGVRSSGANVLTF

D gene: .
V gene: TRBV7-9
clone size: .
J gene: TRBJ1-2
CDR3 DNA: TGTGCCAGCACCCCCGGGAGGGGTGGGCGGGAAAGCGGCTACACCTTC
CDR3 protein: CASTPGRGGRESGYTF

D gene: .
V gene: TRBV2
clone size: few
J gene: TRBJ1-5
CDR3 DNA: TGTGCCAGCGGGCCACAGGATCAGCCCCAGCATTTT
CDR3 protein: CASGPQDQPQHF

D gene: .
V gene: TRBV7-9
clone size: .
J gene: TRBJ1-4
CDR3 DNA: TGTGCCAGCAGCTTAACAGGGCGGTCGACTAATGAAAAACTGTTTTTT
CDR3 protein: CASSLTGRSTNEKLFF

D gene: TRBD1
V gene: TRBV7-2
clone size: once
J gene: TRBJ2-3
CDR3 DNA: TGTGCCAGCAGCTTTCGACAGGGTATCGTGGATACGCAGTATTTT
CDR3 protein: CASSFRQGIVDTQYF

D gene: .
V gene: TRBV5-5
clone size: .
J gene: TRBJ2-7
CDR3 DNA: TGTGCCAGCAGCTCGGGACTTCTTAACGACGCGTACTTC
CDR3 protein: CASSSGLLNDAYF

D gene: TRBD1
V gene: TRBV19
clone size: .
J gene: TRBJ2-1
CDR3 DNA: TGTGCCAGTAGTATAGGACAGGGGGAGAACAATGAGCAGTTCTTC
CDR3 protein: CASSIGQGENNEQFF